This T cell receptor beta chain was found in a study of Ad26.COV2.S vaccination and SARS-CoV-2 variants. Notes on the study in general: Participants given vaccine showed non-spike TCR breadth similar to that of placebo recipients. Marked by substantial breadth, spike-specific CD8+ and CD4+ T cell responses were reportedly seen after vaccination.

CDR3 size: 14 residues. From germline, CDR1 is LNHDA and CDR2 SQIVND (reference sequence). With 4 bases removed from V and 4 bases from J, the gap between germline ends came to 11 bases. Treatment defined: approximately 18 received Ad26.COV2.S at low or high dose, single or two shots; about 5 received placebo; per-sample allocation not given. The study sampled participants on day 63 after the first vaccine or placebo injection. Immunization relied on an Ad26 vector, which expressed Wuhan-strain SARS-CoV-2 spike. This clone was observed a few times. The antigen is undetermined. Method: immunoSEQ multiplex PCR; TCRdb's copy keeps in-frame clones and lacks some. The table lists about 250,000 clones, around 88% of them singletons.

The material sequenced was peripheral blood, taken in a trial of Ad26.COV2.S vaccine versus placebo. V is TRBV19 and J is TRBJ1-5, with D hard to call. This sequence originates from a person between 18 and 59 years old who received the Ad26.COV2.S COVID-19 vaccine or a placebo. CDR3 DNA sequence: TGTGCCAGTAGTACCCCCGTGGGTAATCAGCCCCAGCATTTT. Translating gives CASSTPVGNQPQHF.